Given below is one T cell receptor (beta chain) in context. The data belong to a study of cytomegalovirus exposure and HLA in healthy donors. PCR primers comprised 60 Vbeta and 13 Jbeta primers. Profiling relied on immunoSEQ multiplex PCR, and the TCRdb table lists in-frame clones only, not all of them. The table has about 200,000 clones, roughly four fifths seen once. With V trimmed by 4 bases and J by 1 base, 6 bases remained unmatched. The CDR3 loop spans 17 amino acids. CDR1 SGHRS and CDR2 YFSETQ come from the germline V gene. The rearrangement uses TRBV5-1 and TRBJ2-1; 12 nucleotides line up with TRBD2. Sequencing input: PBMCs. The source is a woman in her forties or fifties in good health and CMV-seropositive. The CDR3 loop reads CASSGGLAGRSYNEQFF. DNA for the CDR3: TGCGCCAGCAGCGGCGGACTAGCGGGGAGGTCCTACAATGAGCAGTTCTTC.